These T cell receptor beta chains were read from a single sample in a study of cytomegalovirus exposure and HLA in healthy donors. Measured with immunoSEQ multiplex PCR; TCRdb has only the in-frame clones, and not every one. The data hold fewer than 250,000 clones, with approximately 85% observed a single time. Specimen: PBMCs. These receptors were obtained from a young man in good health and CMV-seronegative. CDR3s include the opening cysteine and the closing phenylalanine or tryptophan. A D gene is named only where the DNA matches it firmly. Expanded clones get a size class; other rows say once, few or many, or leave the size out.

>NA|TRBV10-2|13|NA|TRBJ1-1
TGCGCCAGCAGTGACAGCAGGGGCACTGAAGCTTTCTTT
CASSDSRGTEAFF
>NA|TRBV4-1|16|TRBD2|TRBJ2-3
TGCGCCAGCAGCCCTATAGCGGGAGTAGGGACAGATACGCAGTATTTT
CASSPIAGVGTDTQYF
>NA|TRBV18|13|NA|TRBJ1-5
TGTGCCAGCCAAGGGGAGGACAATCAGCCCCAGCATTTT
CASQGEDNQPQHF
>NA|TRBV4-2|16|TRBD1|TRBJ1-2
TGTGCCAGCAGCCAAGGGGACAGGGCGCTTTTCTATGGCTACACCTTC
CASSQGDRALFYGYTF
>NA|TRBV7-9|12|NA|TRBJ1-2
TGTTCCAGCAGCTACACCTACTATGGCTACACCTTC
CSSSYTYYGYTF
>NA|TRBV4-1|15|TRBD2|TRBJ2-5
TGCGCCAGCAGCCAAGGGCCGGGGGGTGGGGGTGAGCAGTACTTC
CASSQGPGGGGEQYF
>NA|TRBV11-1|16|NA|TRBJ2-3
TGTGCCAGCAGCCCGGCCTGGGGGCCCTCCACAGATACGCAGTATTTT
CASSPAWGPSTDTQYF
>NA|TRBV7-2|17|NA|TRBJ1-6
TGTGCCAGCAGCGTGGCCGTTTTAGGGAACTCAGGGTCACCCCTCCACTTT
CASSVAVLGNSGSPLHF
>few|TRBV7-2|15|TRBD2|TRBJ2-7
TGTGCCAGCTCTGGACTAGCGGGAGGGCCCTTCGAGCAGTACTTC
CASSGLAGGPFEQYF
>few|TRBV27|16|NA|TRBJ2-6
TGTGCCAGCAGTTTCGGGAGCAGCTCTGGGGCCAACGTCCTGACTTTC
CASSFGSSSGANVLTF
>NA|TRBV7-9|15|TRBD1|TRBJ1-4
TGTGCCAGCAGCTTAGGGGGACAGGGAAAGGAAAAACTGTTTTTT
CASSLGGQGKEKLFF
>NA|TRBV5-1|15|TRBD1|TRBJ1-1
TGCGCCAGCAGCCCACTCAGGGGGGTGGACACTGAAGCTTTCTTT
CASSPLRGVDTEAFF
>once|TRBV27|13|NA|TRBJ2-3
TGTGCCAGCCCGGGATCTTGCACAGATACGCAGTATTTT
CASPGSCTDTQYF
>NA|TRBV2|14|NA|TRBJ1-5
TGTGCCAGCAGGTCTGACAGGAGCAATCAGCCCCAGCATTTT
CASRSDRSNQPQHF
>NA|TRBV19|13|NA|TRBJ2-2
TGTGCCAGTAGTATCCGGTTCCCCGGGGAGCTGTTTTTT
CASSIRFPGELFF
>few|TRBV5-8|17|NA|TRBJ2-1
TGTGCCAGCAGCTCCAGAACTCCGGACACCCCCTACAATGAGCAGTTCTTC
CASSSRTPDTPYNEQFF
>NA|TRBV6-1|12|NA|TRBJ2-7
TGTGCCAGCAGCCCAGGCGCCTACGAGCAGTACTTC
CASSPGAYEQYF
>NA|TRBV7-2|16|NA|TRBJ2-5
TGTGCCAGCAGCTCCGTTTGGGCGCCCTGGGAAGAGACCCAGTACTTC
CASSSVWAPWEETQYF
>NA|TRBV9|14|NA|TRBJ2-1
TGTGCCAGCGGGCATATGAGGAGGGACAATGAGCAGTTCTTC
CASGHMRRDNEQFF
>NA|TRBV5-1|16|TRBD2|TRBJ2-1
TGCGCCAGCAGCTTGGTGGGGACTAGCGTCTACAATGAGCAGTTCTTC
CASSLVGTSVYNEQFF
>NA|TRBV2|17|NA|TRBJ2-1
TGTGCCAGCAGTGAAAGTGCAGGGGCCATCTCCTACAATGAGCAGTTCTTC
CASSESAGAISYNEQFF
>NA|TRBV6-1|14|TRBD1|TRBJ2-2
TGTGCCAGTGACTCAGGGGGGAACACCGGGGAGCTGTTTTTT
CASDSGGNTGELFF
>once|TRBV7-8|15|TRBD1|TRBJ1-5
TGTGCCAGCAGCTTGATCAGACAGGGGAGACAGCCCCAGCATTTT
CASSLIRQGRQPQHF
>few|TRBV7-9|15|NA|TRBJ2-7
TGTGCCAGCAGCCCTAGGCAGGGGGAGGTGTACGAGCAGTACTTC
CASSPRQGEVYEQYF
>NA|TRBV4-1|15|TRBD1|TRBJ1-5
TGCGCCAGCAGCCTAAGGGACAGGGACAATCAGCCCCAGCATTTT
CASSLRDRDNQPQHF
>NA|TRBV9|16|NA|TRBJ1-3
TGTGCCAGCAGCGTAGGCGGGGGACACCGTGGAAACACCATATATTTT
CASSVGGGHRGNTIYF
>NA|TRBV9|18|NA|TRBJ1-2
TGTGCCAGCAGCTTAAATCCTGGTCCGGGGACGGGGGTTTATGGCTACACCTTC
CASSLNPGPGTGVYGYTF
>NA|TRBV19|15|TRBD2|TRBJ2-3
TGTGCCAGTAGTATAGTTGCGGGAGGCACAGATACGCAGTATTTT
CASSIVAGGTDTQYF
>NA|TRBV12-5|15|NA|TRBJ1-2
TGTGCTAGTGGTTTGAACTCTATACAGGGAAGTGGCTACACCTTC
CASGLNSIQGSGYTF
>NA|TRBV5-1|14|TRBD1|TRBJ2-1
TGCGCCAGCAGCTTGGGACAGGGGTACAATGAGCAGTTCTTC
CASSLGQGYNEQFF
>NA|TRBV21-1|16|NA|TRBJ1-2
TGTGCCAGCAGCAAAGGAGGGAGGGGACAGGCCTATGGCTACACCTTC
CASSKGGRGQAYGYTF
>NA|TRBV7-2|14|NA|TRBJ1-2
TGTGCCAGCAGCTTAGGGGGTCCGGACACGGCAGGGACCTTC
CASSLGGPDTAGTF
>NA|TRBV4-3|22|TRBD2|TRBJ2-2
TGCGCCAGCAGCCAAGATCTGTTCGGGGTAGCGGGAGTTCTTACGACTACCGGGGAGCTGTTTTTT
CASSQDLFGVAGVLTTTGELFF
>NA|TRBV7-9|14|TRBD1|TRBJ1-2
TGTGCCAGCAGCCAAATAACAGGGGGCGGAGGCTACACCTTC
CASSQITGGGGYTF
>NA|TRBV19|13|NA|TRBJ2-1
TGTGCCAGTAATTTCGATCGAGGGGGACTACAGTTCTTC
CASNFDRGGLQFF
>NA|TRBV5-5|17|NA|TRBJ1-6
TGTGCCAGCAGCGGGGACTCGGGGGGGCTAGGCAATTCACCCCTCCACTTT
CASSGDSGGLGNSPLHF
>NA|TRBV11-2|18|TRBD2|TRBJ2-7
TGTGCCAGCAGCTTAGGGCGTAGCGGGGGCCTACTCTCCTACGAGCAGTACTTC
CASSLGRSGGLLSYEQYF